Given below is one T cell receptor (beta chain) in context. The CDR3 is 15 residues long. CDR1 SGHTA and CDR2 FQGNSA come from the germline V gene. V lost 1 base and J 4 bases, leaving 13 bases between the germline ends. Generated by immunoSEQ multiplex PCR, the TCRdb table keeps only in-frame clones and is missing some. Altogether 200,000 to 250,000 clones are present, about 93% being singletons, with the ten largest covering roughly 1%. The sample is drawn from a study of T cell responses to AZD1222 COVID-19 vaccine. Sequenced material: peripheral blood, taken on day 0 of MenACWY control vaccination. This rearrangement joins TRBV7-2 to TRBJ1-2; D unresolved. The source is an adult in good health. The CDR3 region is CASSLEAGPIYGYTF. The CDR3 DNA reads as TGTGCCAGCAGCTTAGAGGCCGGCCCGATCTATGGCTACACCTTC. Drawing the rest from reference TRBV7-2 and TRBJ1-2, the complete variable domain is GAGVSQSPSNKVTEKGKDVELRCDPISGHTALYWYRQSLGQGLEFLIYFQGNSAPDKSGLPSDRFSAERTGGSVSTLTIQRTQQEDSAVYLCASSLEAGPIYGYTFGSGTRLTVV.